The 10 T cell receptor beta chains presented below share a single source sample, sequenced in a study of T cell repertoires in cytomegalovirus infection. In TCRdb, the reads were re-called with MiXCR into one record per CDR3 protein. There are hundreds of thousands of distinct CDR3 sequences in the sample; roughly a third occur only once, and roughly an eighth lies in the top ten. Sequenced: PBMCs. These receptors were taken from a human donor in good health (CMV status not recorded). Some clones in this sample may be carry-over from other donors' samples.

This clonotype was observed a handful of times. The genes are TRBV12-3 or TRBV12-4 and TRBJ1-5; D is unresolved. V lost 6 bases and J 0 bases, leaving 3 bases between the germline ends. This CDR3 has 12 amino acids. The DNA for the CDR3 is TGTGCCAGCAGACGTAGCAATCAGCCCCAGCATTTT. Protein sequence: CASRRSNQPQHF.

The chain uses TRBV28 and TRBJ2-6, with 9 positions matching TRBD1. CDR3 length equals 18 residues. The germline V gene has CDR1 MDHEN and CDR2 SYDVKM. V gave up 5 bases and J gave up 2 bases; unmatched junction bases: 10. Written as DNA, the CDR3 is TGTGCCAGCAGTCCGTCGGGACAGGGCAGTCCTGGGGCCAACGTCCTGACTTTC. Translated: CASSPSGQGSPGANVLTF.

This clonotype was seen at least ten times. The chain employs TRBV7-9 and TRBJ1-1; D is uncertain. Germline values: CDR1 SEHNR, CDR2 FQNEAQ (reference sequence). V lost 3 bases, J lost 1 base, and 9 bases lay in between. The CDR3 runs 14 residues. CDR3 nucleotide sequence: TGTGCCAGCAGCTTCCCCGACCCGAACACTGAAGCTTTCTTT. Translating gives CASSFPDPNTEAFF.

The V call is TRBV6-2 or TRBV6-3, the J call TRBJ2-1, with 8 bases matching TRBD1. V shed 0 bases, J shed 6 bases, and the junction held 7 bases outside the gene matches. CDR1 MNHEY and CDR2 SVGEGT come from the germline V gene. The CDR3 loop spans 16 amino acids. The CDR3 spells CASSYSGQGSGNEQFF. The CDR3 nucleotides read TGTGCCAGCAGTTACTCCGGACAGGGATCGGGCAATGAGCAGTTCTTC.

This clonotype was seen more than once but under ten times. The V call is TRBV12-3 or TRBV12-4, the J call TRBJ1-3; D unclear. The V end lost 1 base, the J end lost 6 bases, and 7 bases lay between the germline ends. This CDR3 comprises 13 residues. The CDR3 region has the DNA TGTGCCAGCAGTTTAGGGTCGCTAAACACCATATATTTT. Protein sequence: CASSLGSLNTIYF.

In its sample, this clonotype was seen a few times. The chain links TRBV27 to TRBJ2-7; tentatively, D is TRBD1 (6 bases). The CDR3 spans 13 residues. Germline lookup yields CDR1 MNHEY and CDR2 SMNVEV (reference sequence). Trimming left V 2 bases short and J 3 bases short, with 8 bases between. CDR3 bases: TGTGCCAGCAGTTTAAACAGGGTCTACGAGCAGTACTTC. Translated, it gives CASSLNRVYEQYF.

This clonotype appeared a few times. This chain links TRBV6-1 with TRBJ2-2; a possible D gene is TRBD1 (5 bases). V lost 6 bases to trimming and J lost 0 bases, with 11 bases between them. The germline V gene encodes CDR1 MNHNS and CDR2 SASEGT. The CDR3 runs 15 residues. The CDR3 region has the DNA TGTGCCAGCAGGCGGACAAACCCGAACACCGGGGAGCTGTTTTTT. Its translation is CASRRTNPNTGELFF.

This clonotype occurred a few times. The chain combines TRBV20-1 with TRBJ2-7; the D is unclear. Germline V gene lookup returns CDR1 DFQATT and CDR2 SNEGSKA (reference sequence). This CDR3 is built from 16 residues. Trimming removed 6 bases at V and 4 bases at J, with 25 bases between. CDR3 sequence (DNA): TGCAGTGCCACACGCGTGCCGACGGCCAAGATGTACGAGCAGTACTTC. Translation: CSATRVPTAKMYEQYF.

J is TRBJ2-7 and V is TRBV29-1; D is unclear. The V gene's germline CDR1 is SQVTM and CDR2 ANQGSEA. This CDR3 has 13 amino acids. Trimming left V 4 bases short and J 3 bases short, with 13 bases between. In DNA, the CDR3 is TGCAGCGTTGTATGGGGTTCCCTCTACGAGCAGTACTTC. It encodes CSVVWGSLYEQYF.

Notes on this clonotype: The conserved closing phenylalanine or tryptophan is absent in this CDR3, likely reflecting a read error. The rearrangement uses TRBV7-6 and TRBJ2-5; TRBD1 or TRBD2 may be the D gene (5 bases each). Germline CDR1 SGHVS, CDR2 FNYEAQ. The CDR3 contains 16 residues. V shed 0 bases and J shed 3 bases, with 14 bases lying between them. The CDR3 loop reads CASSLATTGTKETQYV. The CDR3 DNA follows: TGTGCCAGCAGCTTAGCGACAACCGGGACCAAAGAGACCCAGTACGTC.